This T cell receptor beta chain was captured by sequencing in a study of CD8+ T cells in alopecia areata. Alopecia areata patients had lesional scalp punch biopsies and peripheral blood taken from them. This clone has only one observation. The germline V gene encodes CDR1 SQVTM and CDR2 ANQGSEA. The V segment lost 3 bases and the J segment 9 bases; nucleotides outside the gene matches: 8. This CDR3 is 14 amino acids long. RNA was extracted and reverse transcribed into cDNA as the sequencing template. The data were produced by immunoSEQ multiplex PCR, yet TCRdb's version contains in-frame clones alone and is incomplete. The data hold roughly 65,000 clones, with about 44% observed a single time.

The sequence was obtained from a human donor with alopecia areata. The input for sequencing was CD8+ T cells sorted from blood, taken at week 0. The rearrangement joins TRBV29-1 to TRBJ2-1, with 10 positions matching TRBD2. The CDR3 region has the DNA TGCAGCGTTGAGGCTCTTAGCGGGAGGTTTGAGCAGTTCTTC. Its protein product is CSVEALSGRFEQFF.